The next 24 T cell receptor beta chains were all read from a single sample in a study of blood T cell repertoires in COVID-19. Profiled with immunoSEQ multiplex PCR; TCRdb holds only in-frame clones, not every one. This table has 150,000 or so clones, 85% to 90% appearing once. Sample: peripheral blood. Receptors originate from a man aged 18 to 30 with acute or convalescent COVID-19.

J is TRBJ1-1 and V is TRBV7-9; D gene uncertain. V lost 5 bases and J 4 bases, leaving 14 bases between the germline ends. CDR3 length equals 14 residues. Germline CDR1 is SEHNR and CDR2 is FQNEAQ (reference sequence). CDR3 residues: CASSHGRSSTEAFF. The CDR3 DNA follows: TGTGCCAGCAGCCACGGCAGGTCGAGCACTGAAGCTTTCTTT. The full variable domain, with the rest looked up from reference TRBV7-9 and TRBJ1-1, is DTGVSQNPRHKITKRGQNVTFRCDPISEHNRLYWYRQTLGQGPEFLTYFQNEAQLEKSRLLSDRFSAERPKGSFSTLEIQRTEQGDSAMYLCASSHGRSSTEAFFGQGTRLTVV.

The chain couples TRBV5-1 to TRBJ2-3; D is unresolved. CDR3 size: 16 residues. Germline V gene data show CDR1 as SGHRS and CDR2 as YFSETQ. V was shortened by 4 bases and J by 2 bases, with 17 bases between the two germline ends. CDR3 sequence (DNA): TGCGCCAGCAGCCCGAGGTCCATCTCGCCCACAGATACGCAGTATTTT. Protein sequence: CASSPRSISPTDTQYF. The full variable domain, its missing parts supplied by reference TRBV5-1 and TRBJ2-3, is KAGVTQTPRYLIKTRGQQVTLSCSPISGHRSVSWYQQTPGQGLQFLFEYFSETQRNKGNFPGRFSGRQFSNSRSEMNVSTLELGDSALYLCASSPRSISPTDTQYFGPGTRLTVL.

This clone showed up just a few times. The V and J genes are TRBV2 and TRBJ2-2; 8 nucleotides agree with TRBD1. The CDR3 consists of 13 residues. V shed 7 bases and J 6 bases; nucleotides not matched to a gene: 4. Germline loops: CDR1 SNHLY, CDR2 FYNNEI. In DNA form, the CDR3 reads TGTGCCAGCAATGTACAGGGGGCCGGGGAGCTGTTTTTT. Protein: CASNVQGAGELFF.

V is TRBV11-2 and J is TRBJ2-1; D is perhaps TRBD1 (5 bases). The CDR3 contains 16 residues. Deletions cut 5 bases from V and 10 bases from J, with 24 bases between. Germline V gene data show CDR1 as SGHAT and CDR2 as FQNNGV. The CDR3 loop is CASSLPGGAREEEQFF. In DNA form, the CDR3 reads TGTGCCAGCAGCCTACCGGGTGGTGCCAGGGAAGAGGAGCAGTTCTTC. The full variable domain, rest sourced from reference TRBV11-2 and TRBJ2-1, is EAGVAQSPRYKIIEKRQSVAFWCNPISGHATLYWYQQILGQGPKLLIQFQNNGVVDDSQLPKDRFSAERLKGVDSTLKIQPAKLEDSAVYLCASSLPGGAREEEQFFGPGTRLTVL.

The chain couples TRBV5-4 to TRBJ2-1; possible D gene TRBD1, 5 bases. The CDR3 is 15 amino acids. V dropped 2 bases and J dropped 0 bases, with 9 bases sitting between them. Germline V gives CDR1 SGHNT, CDR2 YYREEE (reference sequence). This chain's CDR3 is CASSLRQSSYNEQFF. The DNA of the CDR3 is TGTGCCAGCAGCTTACGACAGAGCTCCTACAATGAGCAGTTCTTC. Together with reference TRBV5-4 and TRBJ2-1, the CDR3 gives the full variable domain: ETGVTQSPTHLIKTRGQQVTLRCSSQSGHNTVSWYQQALGQGPQFIFQYYREEENGRGNFPPRFSGLQFPNYSSELNVNALELDDSALYLCASSLRQSSYNEQFFGPGTRLTVL.

The chain is built from TRBV5-6 and TRBJ1-3; D gene uncertain. V gave up 3 bases and J gave up 8 bases, with 12 bases separating them. CDR1 SGHDT and CDR2 YYEEEE come from the germline V gene. This CDR3 is 13 amino acids long. CDR3 bases: TGTGCCAGCAGCTCGAGGAATAAGGACACCATATATTTT. Amino acids: CASSSRNKDTIYF.

V and J are TRBV28 and TRBJ1-5; TRBD1 matches 7 bases. This CDR3 is built from 15 residues. CDR1 and CDR2 (germline): MDHEN, SYDVKM. J lost 4 bases, V lost 7 bases, and 10 bases had no gene match. CDR3 amino acids: CASITTGKGNQPQHF. The CDR3, as DNA: TGTGCCAGCATTACGACAGGGAAGGGGAATCAGCCCCAGCATTTT.

This clone was seen only once. The chain combines TRBV7-2 with TRBJ1-6; D uncertain. Germline V gene lookup returns CDR1 SGHTA and CDR2 FQGNSA. The CDR3 sequence is 15 residues long. Trimming pared 5 bases from V and 10 bases from J, leaving 18 bases between. The DNA of the CDR3 is TGTGCCAGCAGCACAAAAGGAGGTGGAGGCTCACCCCTCCACTTT. Amino acids: CASSTKGGGGSPLHF.

CDR3 loop: CASSDGTGLNGYTF. CDR3 bases: TGTGCCAGCAGTGACGGGACAGGGCTCAATGGCTACACCTTC. The V gene is TRBV6-1, the J gene TRBJ1-2; 9 bases match TRBD1. The CDR3 covers 14 residues. The junction had 5 bases not matched to a gene; V was cut back by 3 bases and J by 6 bases. Per the germline V gene, CDR1 is MNHNS and CDR2 is SASEGT.

The chain couples TRBV5-1 to TRBJ1-2; no firm D call. Germline V lookup: CDR1 SGHRS, CDR2 YFSETQ. The V gene lost 6 bases and the J gene lost 3 bases, with 15 bases spanning the gap. This CDR3 comprises 14 residues. CDR3: CASTTDSWDYGYTF. The CDR3 DNA reads as TGCGCCAGCACCACTGACTCTTGGGACTATGGCTACACCTTC.

The V gene is TRBV6-6, the J gene TRBJ2-1; tentative D call: TRBD1 (5 bases). Germline V gene sequence: CDR1 MNHNY, CDR2 SVGAGI (reference sequence). Deletions cut 2 bases from V and 3 bases from J, with 11 bases between. This CDR3 has 15 residues. CDR3 coding DNA: TGTGCCAGCAGTTACCACAGGCAAATCTACAATGAGCAGTTCTTC. Residues: CASSYHRQIYNEQFF.

DNA for the CDR3: TGTGCCAGCAGAGACACCGGGACTAGCACCTACGAGCAGTACTTC. This codes for CASRDTGTSTYEQYF. J is TRBJ2-7 and V is TRBV6-5, with TRBD2 matching over 9 bases. Unmatched junction bases numbered 8, after V lost 6 bases and J lost 2 bases. Germline V gene sequence: CDR1 MNHEY, CDR2 SVGAGI. This CDR3 region has 15 residues.

In this sample, this clone turned up a few times. The chain recombines TRBV24-1 with TRBJ2-7; TRBD1 might be the D (5 bases). This CDR3 is 13 amino acids long. Between the trimmed V and J ends, which lost 5 bases and 2 bases, there was a span of 9 bases. From germline, CDR1 is KGHDR and CDR2 SFDVKD. In DNA form, the CDR3 reads TGTGCCACCAGTGGAACAGGCGCCTACGAGCAGTACTTC. It yields the protein CATSGTGAYEQYF.

The chain is built from TRBV5-1 and TRBJ1-2; 10 bases agree with TRBD1. From germline, CDR1 is SGHRS and CDR2 YFSETQ. V trimming: 5 bases; J trimming: 0 bases; junction bases outside the gene matches: 4. This CDR3 has 15 residues. The CDR3 sequence is CASRTGGTTNYGYTF. The CDR3 bases are TGCGCCAGCAGGACAGGGGGCACCACTAACTATGGCTACACCTTC.

The V gene is TRBV6-1, the J gene TRBJ1-5, with D uncertain. There are 16 residues in the CDR3. In germline, CDR1 is MNHNS, CDR2 SASEGT. Trimming left V 1 base short and J 0 bases short, with 10 bases between. CDR3 nucleotides: TGTGCCAGCAGTGAAGTCGAGAAATTTAGCAATCAGCCCCAGCATTTT. This gives the protein CASSEVEKFSNQPQHF.

The chain joins TRBV18 to TRBJ2-7; 7 bases line up with TRBD2. The CDR3 is made up of 16 amino acids. Germline CDR1 and CDR2: KGHSH and LQKENI. After removal of 0 bases from V and 3 bases from J, the junction contained 8 bases not matched to a gene. Written as DNA, the CDR3 is TGTGCCAGCTCACCACCCAGCGGGGAGAGATACTACGAGCAGTACTTC. Its translation is CASSPPSGERYYEQYF.

For this clone: Other DNA variants within this sample encode the same CDR3. The V call is TRBV5-4, the J call TRBJ2-2; TRBD1 agrees at 8 bases. J lost 4 bases, V lost 4 bases, and 3 bases had no gene match. CDR1 SGHNT and CDR2 YYREEE come from the germline V gene (reference sequence). CDR3 length equals 14 residues. This CDR3 is CASSTDRGTGELFF. The DNA for the CDR3 is TGTGCCAGCAGCACAGACAGGGGCACCGGGGAGCTGTTTTTT.

V and J are TRBV5-6 and TRBJ2-7; D is perhaps TRBD2 (5 bases). This CDR3 contains 16 residues. Germline V lookup: CDR1 SGHDT, CDR2 YYEEEE. Trimming stripped 5 bases from V and 0 bases from J, with 18 bases between. CDR3 sequence reads: CASRPAGRPFSYEQYV. CDR3 nucleotides: TGTGCCAGCAGACCGGCGGGCCGACCCTTCTCCTACGAGCAGTACGTC.

The CDR3 DNA sequence: TGTGCCAGCAGCTTACTTGGGACAACGAGCTCTGGAAACACCATATATTTT. Its translation is CASSLLGTTSSGNTIYF. The chain employs TRBV21-1 and TRBJ1-3; the table's TRBD1 call for D was not verified on the DNA. TRBV21-1 is listed as a pseudogene. The CDR3 runs 17 residues.

There are a few counts of this clone. DNA for the CDR3: TGTGCCAGTAGGCAGGGGGGTGTCAACCTTGCCTATAATTCACCCCTCCACTTT. Amino acid sequence: CASRQGGVNLAYNSPLHF. The V gene is TRBV19, the J gene TRBJ1-6; 7 bases fit TRBD1. The CDR3 covers 18 residues. The ends lost 6 bases at V and 2 bases at J; junction bases unmatched: 13. Germline V gene lookup returns CDR1 LNHDA and CDR2 SQIVND (reference sequence). The variable domain in full, with the rest retrieved from reference TRBV19 and TRBJ1-6, is DGGITQSPKYLFRKEGQNVTLSCEQNLNHDAMYWYRQDPGQGLRLIYYSQIVNDFQKGDIAEGYSVSREKKESFPLTVTSAQKNPTAFYLCASRQGGVNLAYNSPLHFGNGTRLTVT.

V usage is TRBV6-5 and J usage is TRBJ1-2, with a weak D call TRBD1 (6 bases). V lost 8 bases, J lost 5 bases, and 12 bases lay in between. Germline CDR1 reads MNHEY; CDR2 reads SVGAGI. The CDR3 has 12 amino acids. CDR3: CASGRGAYGYTF. The CDR3 DNA reads TGTGCCAGCGGGCGGGGGGCTTATGGCTACACCTTC.

This chain links TRBV5-8 with TRBJ2-1; perhaps TRBD2 as D (5 bases). The CDR3 runs 14 residues. Between the trimmed V and J ends, which lost 1 base and 6 bases, there was a span of 11 bases. Germline V gene lookup returns CDR1 SGHTS and CDR2 YDEGEE. The CDR3: CASSLRRGINEQFF. The CDR3, as DNA: TGTGCCAGCAGCTTGAGGCGAGGGATCAATGAGCAGTTCTTC. Combining the CDR3 with reference TRBV5-8 and TRBJ2-1 gives the whole variable domain EAGVTQSPTHLIKTRGQQATLRCSPISGHTSVYWYQQALGLGLQFLLWYDEGEERNRGNFPPRFSGRQFPNYSSELNVNALELEDSALYLCASSLRRGINEQFFGPGTRLTVL.

The chain employs TRBV5-4 and TRBJ2-5; 7 positions match TRBD2. From germline, CDR1 is SGHNT and CDR2 YYREEE (reference sequence). The V gene end was trimmed by 0 bases and the J gene end by 7 bases; junction bases not matched to a gene: 9. This CDR3 is 15 amino acids long. CDR3 in DNA: TGTGCCAGCAGCTTGGGCAGCGGGGCGCGGGGGACCCAGTACTTC. As protein: CASSLGSGARGTQYF. The complete variable domain, with remaining parts taken from reference TRBV5-4 and TRBJ2-5, reads ETGVTQSPTHLIKTRGQQVTLRCSSQSGHNTVSWYQQALGQGPQFIFQYYREEENGRGNFPPRFSGLQFPNYSSELNVNALELDDSALYLCASSLGSGARGTQYFGPGTRLLVL.

V gene TRBV7-2 combines with J gene TRBJ1-3; D is possibly TRBD1 (6 bases). The germline V and J ends were trimmed by 1 base and 4 bases, with 14 bases remaining between them. Germline V gene lookup returns CDR1 SGHTA and CDR2 FQGNSA. The CDR3 totals 16 residues. CDR3 amino acids: CASSLGGGRWGNTIYF. The DNA of the CDR3 is TGTGCCAGCAGCTTAGGCGGGGGCAGGTGGGGAAACACCATATATTTT.